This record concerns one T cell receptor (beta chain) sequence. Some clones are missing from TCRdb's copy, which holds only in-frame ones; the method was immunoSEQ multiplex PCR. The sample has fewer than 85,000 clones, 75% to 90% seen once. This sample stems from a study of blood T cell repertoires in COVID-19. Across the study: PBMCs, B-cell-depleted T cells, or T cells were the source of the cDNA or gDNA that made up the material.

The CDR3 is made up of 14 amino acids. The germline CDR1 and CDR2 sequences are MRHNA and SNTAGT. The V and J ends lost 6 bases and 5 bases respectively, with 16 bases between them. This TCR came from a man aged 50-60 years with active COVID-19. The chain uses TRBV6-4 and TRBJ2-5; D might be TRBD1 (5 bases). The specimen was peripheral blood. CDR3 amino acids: CASSQNPGRETQYF. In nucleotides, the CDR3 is TGTGCCAGCAGCCAAAACCCAGGGCGCGAGACCCAGTACTTC.